One and the same sample provided the 8 T cell receptor beta chains below, sequenced in a study of T cell repertoires in cytomegalovirus infection. TCRdb used MiXCR to reprocess the reads, holding one entry per CDR3 protein. The table has around 450,000 distinct CDR3 sequences, under 40% seen once. Sequencing used PBMCs. The origin of the receptors is a human donor in good health (CMV status not recorded). Some clones in this sample may be carry-over from other donors' samples.

The CDR3 protein is CASSSSVGRNQPQHF. In DNA, the CDR3 is TGTGCCAGCAGTTCCTCTGTGGGGCGCAATCAGCCCCAGCATTTT. The rearrangement uses TRBV6-6 and TRBJ1-5, with D possibly matching TRBD1 (5 bases). Trimming left V 4 bases short and J 2 bases short, with 12 bases between. In germline, CDR1 is MNHNY, CDR2 SVGAGI (reference sequence). The CDR3 covers 15 residues.

This clonotype was counted a single time. This chain links TRBV12-3 or TRBV12-4 with TRBJ1-5; 8 bases agree with TRBD1. This CDR3 contains 15 residues. J gave up 2 bases and V 3 bases, and 3 bases lay outside the gene matches. CDR3 nucleotides: TGTGCCAGCAGTTTTTCGGGACAGGGCAATCAGCCCCAGCATTTT. Encoded protein: CASSFSGQGNQPQHF.

J is TRBJ1-2 and V is TRBV4-3; D uncertain. CDR3 length: 16 residues. Per the germline V gene, CDR1 is LGHNA and CDR2 is YSLEER. Trimming stripped 0 bases from V and 0 bases from J, with 11 bases between. The CDR3 DNA reads as TGCGCCAGCAGCCAAGATGTGGCAGCTGCTAACTATGGCTACACCTTC. It translates to CASSQDVAAANYGYTF.

V usage is TRBV7-8 and J usage is TRBJ2-7, with 9 bases lining up with TRBD1. Germline CDR1 is SGHVS and CDR2 is FQNEAQ. The CDR3 extends over 14 amino acids. V lost 4 bases, J lost 8 bases, and 9 bases stayed unmatched. The CDR3 bases are TGTGCCAGCAGCTACGGGACAGGGTTTTGGAAGCAGTACTTC. Its protein is CASSYGTGFWKQYF.

The rearrangement links TRBV7-2 to TRBJ1-2, with TRBD1 matching 9 bases. CDR3 length: 17 amino acids. In germline, CDR1 is SGHTA, CDR2 FQGNSA. The trim removed 4 bases at V and 7 bases at J, leaving 16 bases unmatched. DNA for the CDR3: TGTGCCAGCAGCTGGAGGGCCGGGGGACAGGGAGCCGTTGGCTACACCTTC. As protein: CASSWRAGGQGAVGYTF.

Details on this clonotype: With a much larger clone just one base away, this may be a read error. V usage is TRBV2 and J usage is TRBJ1-6; possible D gene TRBD1, 5 bases. The CDR3 is 14 amino acids. The germline CDR1 and CDR2 sequences are SNHLY and FYNNEI. CDR3 protein: CASSEARGNSSLHF. The CDR3 DNA reads as TGTGCCAGCAGTGAAGCGCGGGGGAATTCATCCCTCCACTTT.

This clonotype has at least ten counts. J is TRBJ1-3 and V is TRBV7-2; 7 bases align to TRBD1. With V trimmed by 5 bases and J by 3 bases, 7 bases remained unmatched. In germline, CDR1 is SGHTA, CDR2 FQGNSA. The CDR3 extends over 15 amino acids. The CDR3 is CASSRDSAIGNTIYF. CDR3 sequence (DNA): TGTGCCAGCAGCCGGGACAGTGCCATTGGAAACACCATATATTTT.

The chain links TRBV24-1 to TRBJ2-3; 12 bases are shared with TRBD2. This CDR3 spans 17 amino acids. Germline trimming cut 3 bases from V and 1 base from J; bases unmatched to any gene: 4. CDR1 and CDR2 from the germline V gene are KGHDR and SFDVKD. The CDR3 nucleotides read TGTGCCACCAGTGATCGACTAGCGGGGGCCCGCACAGATACGCAGTATTTT. It translates to CATSDRLAGARTDTQYF.